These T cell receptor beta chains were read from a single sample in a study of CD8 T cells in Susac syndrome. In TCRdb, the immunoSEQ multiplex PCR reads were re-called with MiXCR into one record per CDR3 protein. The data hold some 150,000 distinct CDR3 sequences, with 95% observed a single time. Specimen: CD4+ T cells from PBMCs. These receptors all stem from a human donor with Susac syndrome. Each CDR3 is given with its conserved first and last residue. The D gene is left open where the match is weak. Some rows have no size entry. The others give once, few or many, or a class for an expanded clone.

CAWTPLGNSPLHF | TGTGCCTGGACCCCGCTAGGTAATTCACCCCTCCACTTT | TRBJ1-6 | . | TRBV30 | once
CASSNEETGTHEQYF | TGCGCCAGCAGCAACGAAGAAACCGGGACCCACGAGCAGTACTTC | TRBJ2-7 | . | TRBV5-1 | once
CASGSAQYF | TGTGCCAGCGGGTCGGCCCAGTACTTC | TRBJ2-5 | . | TRBV27 | .
CSVEDPGTNEKLFF | TGCAGCGTTGAAGATCCGGGGACTAATGAAAAACTGTTTTTT | TRBJ1-4 | . | TRBV29-1 | .
CASSRRTGVLDYGYTF | TGTGCCAGCAGTCGTCGGACAGGAGTGCTCGACTATGGCTACACCTTC | TRBJ1-2 | TRBD1 | TRBV12-3/TRBV12-4 | .
CASSLAPGANYGYTF | TGTGCCAGCAGCTTGGCGCCGGGGGCGAACTATGGCTACACCTTC | TRBJ1-2 | . | TRBV5-6 | .
CSVAENTEAFF | TGCAGCGTTGCAGAGAACACTGAAGCTTTCTTT | TRBJ1-1 | . | TRBV29-1 | .
CASSLGRRMNTEAFF | TGTGCCAGCAGCTTGGGACGTCGGATGAACACTGAAGCTTTCTTT | TRBJ1-1 | . | TRBV5-4 | .
CASSPGLAGVVSDTQYF | TGTGCCAGCAGCCCGGGACTAGCGGGAGTTGTGTCAGATACGCAGTATTTT | TRBJ2-3 | TRBD2 | TRBV4-2 | .
CASSQGATSRTDTQYF | TGCGCCAGCAGCCAAGGGGCAACCAGTCGCACAGATACGCAGTATTTT | TRBJ2-3 | . | TRBV4-3 | .
CASSLVGGAHNEQFF | TGTGCCAGCAGCTTAGTGGGGGGGGCCCACAATGAGCAGTTCTTC | TRBJ2-1 | . | TRBV7-9 | .
CASSGDRGRVGGYTF | TGTGCCAGCAGTGGGGACAGGGGGCGCGTGGGAGGCTACACCTTC | TRBJ1-2 | TRBD1 | TRBV25-1 | .
CASRLAGLNTGELFF | TGTGCCAGCAGACTAGCGGGTTTGAACACCGGGGAGCTGTTTTTT | TRBJ2-2 | TRBD2 | TRBV12-3/TRBV12-4 | .
CASSLQAFDAFF | TGTGCCAGCTCACTCCAGGCTTTCGACGCTTTCTTT | TRBJ1-1 | . | TRBV18 | .
CSARYRTGTFRRPLHF | TGCAGTGCTAGATATCGGACAGGGACTTTTCGTAGGCCCCTCCACTTT | TRBJ1-6 | TRBD1 | TRBV20-1 | .
CASRAGQGSNQPQHF | TGTGCCAGCCGTGCTGGACAGGGTAGCAATCAGCCCCAGCATTTT | TRBJ1-5 | TRBD1 | TRBV12-3/TRBV12-4 | .
CASSFGRVTDTQYF | TGTGCCAGCAGTTTCGGGAGGGTCACAGATACGCAGTATTTT | TRBJ2-3 | TRBD2 | TRBV12-3/TRBV12-4 | .
CASRKLPENTEAFF | TGTGCCAGTAGAAAACTTCCGGAGAACACTGAAGCTTTCTTT | TRBJ1-1 | . | TRBV19 | .
CASSLRDPYEQYF | TGTGCCAGCAGTTTACGGGACCCCTACGAGCAGTACTTC | TRBJ2-7 | . | TRBV12-3/TRBV12-4 | .
CASSVVAGGTDTQYF | TGTGCCAGCAGCGTAGTAGCGGGGGGCACAGATACGCAGTATTTT | TRBJ2-3 | TRBD2 | TRBV9 | .
CASSQEDYGYTF | TGTGCCAGCAGCCAAGAAGACTATGGCTACACCTTC | TRBJ1-2 | . | TRBV3-1 | .
CASSEIVGGGTFYEQYF | TGTGCCAGCAGTGAAATCGTGGGCGGGGGGACATTCTACGAGCAGTACTTC | TRBJ2-7 | TRBD2 | TRBV6-1 | .
CASSSPSFRGSSQDNEQFF | TGTGCCAGCAGCTCGCCTTCCTTTCGCGGGAGTAGTCAGGACAATGAGCAGTTCTTC | TRBJ2-1 | TRBD2 | TRBV7-9 | .
CASRGLEKLFF | TGTGCCAGCAGGGGACTTGAAAAACTGTTTTTT | TRBJ1-4 | . | TRBV12-3/TRBV12-4 | .
CASSPRTSGSSNEQFF | TGTGCCAGCAGCCCCCGGACTAGCGGGAGTAGCAATGAGCAGTTCTTC | TRBJ2-1 | TRBD2 | TRBV9 | .
CASRPLARGEQYF | TGTGCCAGCAGACCTCTCGCTAGAGGCGAGCAGTACTTC | TRBJ2-7 | . | TRBV27 | .
CASSPTSQTYNEQFF | TGTGCCAGCTCACCAACTAGCCAAACCTACAATGAGCAGTTCTTC | TRBJ2-1 | . | TRBV18 | .
CASSPHGRVWDYGYTF | TGTGCCAGCAGCCCCCACGGGAGGGTGTGGGACTATGGCTACACCTTC | TRBJ1-2 | . | TRBV3-1 | .
CASSQEVRAGETQYF | TGCGCCAGCAGCCAAGAAGTCAGGGCGGGCGAGACCCAGTACTTC | TRBJ2-5 | . | TRBV4-3 | .
CAISESDQGHGYTF | TGTGCCATCAGTGAGTCGGATCAGGGACATGGCTACACCTTC | TRBJ1-2 | . | TRBV10-3 | .
CASSYSGLETQYF | TGCGCCAGCAGCTACTCAGGGCTGGAGACCCAGTACTTC | TRBJ2-5 | . | TRBV5-1 | .
CASSLQPTGANVLTF | TGCGCCAGCAGCTTACAGCCCACTGGGGCCAACGTCCTGACTTTC | TRBJ2-6 | . | TRBV5-1 | .
CASGQLSTDTQYF | TGTGCCAGCGGACAGTTAAGCACAGATACGCAGTATTTT | TRBJ2-3 | . | TRBV18 | .
CASSLSGGNTIYF | TGTGCCAGCAGCTTATCAGGGGGAAACACCATATATTTT | TRBJ1-3 | . | TRBV7-2 | .
CASSFAGTGFVGYF | TGTGCCAGCAGTTTTGCCGGGACAGGGTTCGTGGGGTACTTC | TRBJ2-4 | TRBD1 | TRBV28 | .
CASRSGIQETQYF | TGCGCCAGCAGGTCCGGGATCCAAGAGACCCAGTACTTC | TRBJ2-5 | . | TRBV5-1 | .
CAWSRSRDRGKNEQFF | TGTGCCTGGAGTCGATCCCGGGACAGGGGGAAGAATGAGCAGTTCTTC | TRBJ2-1 | TRBD1 | TRBV30 | .
CASSLNRETQYF | TGTGCCAGCAGCCTAAATAGGGAGACCCAGTACTTC | TRBJ2-5 | . | TRBV2 | few
CSVVGQTQETQYF | TGCAGCGTTGTTGGACAGACCCAAGAGACCCAGTACTTC | TRBJ2-5 | . | TRBV29-1 | .
CASSTNRVYEQYF | TGTGCCAGCAGCACGAACAGGGTTTACGAGCAGTACTTC | TRBJ2-7 | . | TRBV11-2 | .
CASGLTGILYF | TGTGCCAGCGGACTAACAGGAATCCTGTACTTC | TRBJ2-5 | . | TRBV25-1 | .
CASSPPATGELFF | TGTGCCAGCTCACCACCCGCCACCGGGGAGCTGTTTTTT | TRBJ2-2 | . | TRBV18 | .
CASSRGQGPQETQYF | TGTGCCAGCAGCCGTGGACAGGGGCCTCAAGAGACCCAGTACTTC | TRBJ2-5 | TRBD1 | TRBV7-9 | few
CSVVGRASYNEQFF | TGCAGCGTTGTCGGGCGGGCCTCCTACAATGAGCAGTTCTTC | TRBJ2-1 | . | TRBV29-1 | .
CASSLQTGDEKLFF | TGCGCCAGCAGCCTTCAGACAGGGGATGAAAAACTGTTTTTT | TRBJ1-4 | TRBD1 | TRBV5-1 | once
CASSQTSGRAGNNEQFF | TGTGCCAGCAGCCAGACTAGCGGGAGGGCCGGTAACAATGAGCAGTTCTTC | TRBJ2-1 | TRBD2 | TRBV4-2 | .
CASSQSTSRDEQFF | TGCGCCAGCAGTCAATCGACTAGCAGGGATGAGCAGTTCTTC | TRBJ2-1 | TRBD2 | TRBV23-1 | .
CSARDRDAGYTF | TGCAGTGCTAGAGATCGGGACGCTGGCTACACCTTC | TRBJ1-2 | . | TRBV20-1 | .
CASRRDTEAYEQYF | TGTGCCAGCAGACGGGACACCGAGGCCTACGAGCAGTACTTC | TRBJ2-7 | . | TRBV7-2 | .
CASSFDSTDTQYF | TGTGCCAGCAGTTTTGACAGCACAGATACGCAGTATTTT | TRBJ2-3 | . | TRBV12-3/TRBV12-4 | .
CASSPPQGTTTYNEQFF | TGTGCCAGCTCACCACCTCAAGGGACTACCACCTACAATGAGCAGTTCTTC | TRBJ2-1 | TRBD2 | TRBV18 | .
CASSQVRGGNTDTQYF | TGTGCCAGCAGCCAAGTCAGAGGAGGAAACACAGATACGCAGTATTTT | TRBJ2-3 | . | TRBV4-2 | .
CASRVTMNTEAFF | TGTGCCAGCAGGGTAACCATGAACACTGAAGCTTTCTTT | TRBJ1-1 | . | TRBV7-2 | .
CSARGSGRDEQYF | TGCAGTGCAAGGGGTAGCGGGAGAGACGAGCAGTACTTC | TRBJ2-7 | TRBD2 | TRBV20-1 | .
CASSVDRGRLGGYTF | TGTGCCAGCAGCGTGGACCGGGGACGATTAGGTGGCTACACCTTC | TRBJ1-2 | . | TRBV9 | once
CSARDLLGQGLNNEQFF | TGCAGTGCTAGAGATCTCTTGGGGCAGGGACTTAACAATGAGCAGTTCTTC | TRBJ2-1 | . | TRBV20-1 | .
CAWSRDSTEAFF | TGTGCCTGGAGCAGGGATTCGACTGAAGCTTTCTTT | TRBJ1-1 | . | TRBV30 | once
CASSLRTAGGPYEQYF | TGCGCCAGCAGCTTACGAACAGCGGGGGGGCCTTACGAGCAGTACTTC | TRBJ2-7 | TRBD2 | TRBV5-1 | .
CASSLSVGDTQYF | TGTGCCAGCAGCTTGAGCGTAGGAGATACGCAGTATTTT | TRBJ2-3 | . | TRBV5-4 | .